What follows are 11 T cell receptor beta chains derived from one specimen sequenced in a study of CD8+ T cells in alopecia areata. Treatment noted: oral pan-JAK inhibitor, 5-10 mg twice daily. cDNA reverse transcribed from extracted RNA served as the sequencing template. The repertoire was sequenced with immunoSEQ multiplex PCR; TCRdb's copy has only in-frame clones and lacks some. The sample consists of over 150,000 clones, roughly 60% of them appearing once. The specimen comprised CD4+ T cells sorted from blood, sampled at week 24, from a patient treated with tofacitinib. These receptors were taken from a human donor with alopecia areata.

This chain links TRBV30 with TRBJ1-5; D may be TRBD1 (5 bases). V lost 0 bases, J lost 6 bases, and 9 bases lay in between. The CDR3 length is 13 residues. Germline V gene sequence: CDR1 GTSNPN, CDR2 SVGIG (reference sequence). CDR3 nucleotides: TGTGCCTGGAGTGTAAAGGGGAGTCAGCCCCAGCATTTT. It is translated as CAWSVKGSQPQHF.

This sequence joins TRBV11-2 and TRBJ1-6; 10 bases are a match to TRBD1. The CDR3 loop spans 15 amino acids. Looked up from germline, CDR1 is SGHAT and CDR2 is FQNNGV. Trimming took 2 bases from V and 7 from J; bases not matched to a gene: 2. The CDR3 nucleotides are TGTGCCAGCAGCTTATCGGGACAGGGGAATTCACCCCTCCACTTT. As protein: CASSLSGQGNSPLHF.

The chain has TRBV5-4 and TRBJ2-7; TRBD2 might be the D (5 bases). CDR3 size: 17 residues. CDR1 SGHNT and CDR2 YYREEE come from the germline V gene (reference sequence). The V end was cut by 4 bases, the J end by 5 bases, with 25 bases between. DNA of the CDR3: TGTGCCAGCAGCCTGGGCGTGCGGGTCGCCGGTGGGCACGAGCAGTACTTC. This encodes CASSLGVRVAGGHEQYF.

Regarding this clone: The same CDR3 can be traced to other DNA sequences in this sample. The chain is built from TRBV4-1 and TRBJ1-2; D gene ambiguous. Trimming cost V 1 base and J 8 bases, with 8 bases left between them. Germline-derived CDR1 and CDR2 are MGHRA and YSYEKL. The CDR3 is 12 amino acids. CDR3 DNA sequence: TGCGCCAGCAGCCAAGTACGTGGAGGCTACACCTTC. Translated: CASSQVRGGYTF.

With regard to this clone: A much larger clone lies a single base off, so this may be a read error. The chain has TRBV2 and TRBJ1-5; 11 positions match TRBD1. The CDR3 spans 14 residues. Germline CDR1 is SNHLY and CDR2 is FYNNEI. V trimming: 5 bases; J trimming: 6 bases; junction bases outside the gene matches: 3. The CDR3 region has the DNA TGTGCCAGCAGTTCCGGGACAGGGGGTCAGCCCCAGCATTTT. Its translation is CASSSGTGGQPQHF. The complete variable domain, with remaining parts taken from reference TRBV2 and TRBJ1-5, reads EPEVTQTPSHQVTQMGQEVILRCVPISNHLYFYWYRQILGQKVEFLVSFYNNEISEKSEIFDDQFSVERPDGSNFTLKIRSTKLEDSAMYFCASSSGTGGQPQHFGDGTRLSIL.

This chain links TRBV4-2 with TRBJ1-1; 8 positions agree with TRBD1. V shed 5 bases and J 3 bases; nucleotides not matched to a gene: 8. Looked up from germline, CDR1 is LGHNA and CDR2 is YNFKEQ. The CDR3 extends over 15 amino acids. The CDR3 spells CASSSRQGRDTEAFF. DNA of the CDR3: TGTGCCAGCAGCTCGAGACAGGGGAGGGACACTGAAGCTTTCTTT.

This clone occurred a few times. The V gene is TRBV6-1, the J gene TRBJ1-3; D is unclear. The CDR3 is 10 amino acids. The germline V gene encodes CDR1 MNHNS and CDR2 SASEGT. V was pared by 2 bases and J by 16 bases, with 9 bases between. The CDR3 loop is CASSEFVWYF. Written as DNA, the CDR3 is TGTGCCAGCAGTGAATTCGTTTGGTATTTT.

The rearrangement joins TRBV15 to TRBJ1-1; possible D gene TRBD1, 6 bases. CDR1 is LNHNV, CDR2 YYDKDF, per germline (reference sequence). The CDR3 loop spans 15 amino acids. V was trimmed by 0 bases and J by 5 bases, leaving 13 bases between them. CDR3 coding DNA: TGTGCCACCAGCAGAGATATCCGAAGGGGGACTGAAGCTTTCTTT. Protein product: CATSRDIRRGTEAFF. Full variable domain (rest looked up from reference TRBV15 and TRBJ1-1): DAMVIQNPRYQVTQFGKPVTLSCSQTLNHNVMYWYQQKSSQAPKLLFHYYDKDFNNEADTPDNFQSRRPNTSFCFLDIRSPGLGDTAMYLCATSRDIRRGTEAFFGQGTRLTVV.

The V call is TRBV29-1, the J call TRBJ1-4; 9 bases fit TRBD1. With 5 bases clipped from V and 6 bases from J, the junction kept 7 bases outside the gene matches. The CDR3 spans 14 residues. From germline, CDR1 is SQVTM and CDR2 ANQGSEA. CDR3 in amino acids: CSVLGGQGDEKLFF. CDR3 bases: TGCAGCGTTCTGGGGGGACAGGGAGATGAAAAACTGTTTTTT.

CDR3: CASRPGEDYGYTF. The CDR3 nucleotides are TGTGCCAGCCGCCCCGGGGAAGACTATGGCTACACCTTC. The chain joins TRBV28 to TRBJ1-2; D gene unclear. The CDR3 sequence is 13 residues long. The V gene's germline CDR1 is MDHEN and CDR2 SYDVKM. Trimming cost V 8 bases and J 3 bases, with 13 bases left between them.

This clone was recorded once. The chain links TRBV6-1 to TRBJ2-5, with TRBD1 identical over 8 bases. V lost 6 bases and J lost 1; bases outside the gene matches: 4. CDR3 length equals 14 residues. From germline, CDR1 is MNHNS and CDR2 SASEGT. The CDR3 DNA follows: TGTGCCAGCAGGGAAACAGGGGGCCAAGAGACCCAGTACTTC. It is translated as CASRETGGQETQYF.